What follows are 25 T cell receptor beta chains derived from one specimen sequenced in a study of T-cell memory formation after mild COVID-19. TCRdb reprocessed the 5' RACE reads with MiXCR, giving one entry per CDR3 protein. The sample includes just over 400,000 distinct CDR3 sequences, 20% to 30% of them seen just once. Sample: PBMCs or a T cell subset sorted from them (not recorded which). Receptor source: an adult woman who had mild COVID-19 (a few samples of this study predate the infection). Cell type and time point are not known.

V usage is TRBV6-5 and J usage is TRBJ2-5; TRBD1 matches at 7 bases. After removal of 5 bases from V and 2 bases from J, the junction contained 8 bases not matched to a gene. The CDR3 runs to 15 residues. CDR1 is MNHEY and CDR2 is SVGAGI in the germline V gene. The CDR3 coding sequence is TGTGCCAGCAGTCGCAAGCCGGGACAGCAAGAGACCCAGTACTTC. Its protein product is CASSRKPGQQETQYF.

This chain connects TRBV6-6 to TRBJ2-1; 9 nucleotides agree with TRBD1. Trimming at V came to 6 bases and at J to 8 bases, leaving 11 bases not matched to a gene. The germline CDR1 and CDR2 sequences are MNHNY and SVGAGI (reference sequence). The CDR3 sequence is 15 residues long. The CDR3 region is CASSKGTGKGDEQFF. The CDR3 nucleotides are TGTGCCAGCAGCAAGGGGACAGGGAAGGGAGATGAGCAGTTCTTC.

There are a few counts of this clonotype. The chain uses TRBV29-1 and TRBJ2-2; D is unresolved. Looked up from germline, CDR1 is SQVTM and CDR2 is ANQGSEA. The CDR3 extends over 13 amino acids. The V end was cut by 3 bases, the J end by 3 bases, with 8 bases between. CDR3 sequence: CSVESGYTGELFF. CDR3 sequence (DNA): TGCAGCGTTGAGAGTGGGTACACCGGGGAGCTGTTTTTT.

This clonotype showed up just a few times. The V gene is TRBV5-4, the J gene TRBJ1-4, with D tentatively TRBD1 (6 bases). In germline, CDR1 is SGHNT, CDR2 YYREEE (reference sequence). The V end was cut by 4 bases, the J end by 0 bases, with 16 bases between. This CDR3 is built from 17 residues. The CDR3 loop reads CASSPGWGPATNEKLFF. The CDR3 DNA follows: TGTGCCAGCAGCCCCGGGTGGGGGCCCGCAACTAATGAAAAACTGTTTTTT.

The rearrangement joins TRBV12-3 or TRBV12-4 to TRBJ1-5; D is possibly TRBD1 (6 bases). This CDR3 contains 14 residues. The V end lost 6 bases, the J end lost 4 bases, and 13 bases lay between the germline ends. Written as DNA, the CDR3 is TGTGCCAGCAGGGGAGGGGGAGGGAATCAGCCCCAGCATTTT. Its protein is CASRGGGGNQPQHF.

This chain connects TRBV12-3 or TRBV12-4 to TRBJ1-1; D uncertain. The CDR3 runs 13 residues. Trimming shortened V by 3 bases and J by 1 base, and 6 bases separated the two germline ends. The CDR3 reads CASSFGWNTEAFF. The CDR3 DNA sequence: TGTGCCAGCAGTTTCGGTTGGAACACTGAAGCTTTCTTT.

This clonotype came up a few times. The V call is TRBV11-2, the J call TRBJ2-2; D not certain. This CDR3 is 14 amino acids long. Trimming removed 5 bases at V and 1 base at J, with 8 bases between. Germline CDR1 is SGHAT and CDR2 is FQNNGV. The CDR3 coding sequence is TGTGCCAGCAGCCCCGCAGTGAACACCGGGGAGCTGTTTTTT. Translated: CASSPAVNTGELFF. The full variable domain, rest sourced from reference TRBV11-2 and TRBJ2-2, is EAGVAQSPRYKIIEKRQSVAFWCNPISGHATLYWYQQILGQGPKLLIQFQNNGVVDDSQLPKDRFSAERLKGVDSTLKIQPAKLEDSAVYLCASSPAVNTGELFFGEGSRLTVL.

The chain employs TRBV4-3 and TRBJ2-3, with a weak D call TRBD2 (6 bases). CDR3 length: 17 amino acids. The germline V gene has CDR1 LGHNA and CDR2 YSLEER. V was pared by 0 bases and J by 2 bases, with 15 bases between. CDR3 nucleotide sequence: TGCGCCAGCAGCCAAGACGGAGGGAGGTCGCACACAGATACGCAGTATTTT. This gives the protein CASSQDGGRSHTDTQYF.

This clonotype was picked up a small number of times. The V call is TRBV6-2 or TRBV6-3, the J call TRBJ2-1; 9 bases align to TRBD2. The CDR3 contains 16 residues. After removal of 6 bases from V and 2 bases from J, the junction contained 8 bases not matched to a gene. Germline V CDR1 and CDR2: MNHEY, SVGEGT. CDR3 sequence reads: CASSLTSGGTYNEQFF. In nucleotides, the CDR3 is TGTGCCAGCAGCCTCACCAGCGGGGGGACCTACAATGAGCAGTTCTTC.

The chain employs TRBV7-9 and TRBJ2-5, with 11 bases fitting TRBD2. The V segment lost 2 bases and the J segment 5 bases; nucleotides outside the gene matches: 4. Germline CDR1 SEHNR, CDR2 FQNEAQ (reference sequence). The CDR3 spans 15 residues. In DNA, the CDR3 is TGTGCCAGCAGCTTACCGACTAGCGGGAAGGAGACCCAGTACTTC. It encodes CASSLPTSGKETQYF.

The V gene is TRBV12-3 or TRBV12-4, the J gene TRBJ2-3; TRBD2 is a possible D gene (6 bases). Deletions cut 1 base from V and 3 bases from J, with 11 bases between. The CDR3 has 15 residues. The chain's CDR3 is CASSLGLGATDTQYF. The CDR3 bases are TGTGCCAGCAGTTTAGGACTAGGGGCGACAGATACGCAGTATTTT.

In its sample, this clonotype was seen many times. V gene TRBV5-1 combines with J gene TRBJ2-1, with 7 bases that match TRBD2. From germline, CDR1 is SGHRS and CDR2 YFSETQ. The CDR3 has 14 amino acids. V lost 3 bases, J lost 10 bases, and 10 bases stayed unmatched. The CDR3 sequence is CASSSAGPTMEQFF. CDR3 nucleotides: TGCGCCAGCAGCTCAGCGGGACCAACAATGGAGCAGTTCTTC.

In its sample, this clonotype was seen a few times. Here the CDR3 DNA reads TGCAGTGCTGATAGGGGGGGAACGAACACCGGGGAGCTGTTTTTT. Translation: CSADRGGTNTGELFF. The gene calls are TRBV20-1 and TRBJ2-2, with TRBD2 as a possible D gene (7 bases). This CDR3 is 15 amino acids long. Germline CDR1 is DFQATT and CDR2 is SNEGSKA (reference sequence). With 5 bases removed from V and 0 bases from J, the gap between germline ends came to 13 bases.

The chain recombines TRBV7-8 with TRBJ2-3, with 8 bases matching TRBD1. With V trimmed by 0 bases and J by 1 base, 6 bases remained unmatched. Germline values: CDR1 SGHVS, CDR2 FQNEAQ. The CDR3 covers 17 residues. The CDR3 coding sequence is TGTGCCAGCAGCTTAGCCAGGGGGCGTCAGCGCACAGATACGCAGTATTTT. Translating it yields CASSLARGRQRTDTQYF.

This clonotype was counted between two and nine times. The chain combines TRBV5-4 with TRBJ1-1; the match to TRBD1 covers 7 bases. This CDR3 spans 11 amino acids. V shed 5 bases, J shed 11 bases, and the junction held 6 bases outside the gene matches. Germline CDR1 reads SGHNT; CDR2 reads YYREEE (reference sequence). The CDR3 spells CASRSGTDAFF. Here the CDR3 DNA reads TGTGCCAGCAGGTCCGGGACAGACGCTTTCTTT. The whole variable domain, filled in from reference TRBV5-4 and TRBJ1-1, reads ETGVTQSPTHLIKTRGQQVTLRCSSQSGHNTVSWYQQALGQGPQFIFQYYREEENGRGNFPPRFSGLQFPNYSSELNVNALELDDSALYLCASRSGTDAFFGQGTRLTVV.

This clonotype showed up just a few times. The CDR3 loop reads CASSPRGRDARGYTF. The DNA of the CDR3 is TGTGCCAGCAGCCCGCGTGGACGTGATGCGCGGGGCTACACCTTC. This chain links TRBV7-2 with TRBJ1-2, with D unresolved. CDR1 SGHTA and CDR2 FQGNSA come from the germline V gene. Trimming cost V 5 bases and J 8 bases, with 21 bases left between them. The CDR3 is 15 residues long.

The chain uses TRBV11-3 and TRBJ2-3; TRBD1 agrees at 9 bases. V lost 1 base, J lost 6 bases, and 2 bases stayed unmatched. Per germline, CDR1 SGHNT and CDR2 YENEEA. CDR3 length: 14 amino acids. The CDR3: CASSLVQGADTQYF. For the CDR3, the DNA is TGTGCCAGCAGCTTAGTACAGGGGGCGGATACGCAGTATTTT.

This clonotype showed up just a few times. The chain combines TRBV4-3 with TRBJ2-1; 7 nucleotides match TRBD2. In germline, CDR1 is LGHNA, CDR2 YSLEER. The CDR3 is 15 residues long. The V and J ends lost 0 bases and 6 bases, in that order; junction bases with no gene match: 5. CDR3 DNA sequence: TGCGCCAGCAGCCAAGATAGTCAGCGGGGCAATGAGCAGTTCTTC. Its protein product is CASSQDSQRGNEQFF.

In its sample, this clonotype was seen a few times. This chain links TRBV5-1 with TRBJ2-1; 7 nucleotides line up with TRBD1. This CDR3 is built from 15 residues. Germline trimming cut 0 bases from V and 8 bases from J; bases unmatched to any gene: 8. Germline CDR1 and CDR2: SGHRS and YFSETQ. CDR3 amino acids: CASSLGTGPGDEQFF. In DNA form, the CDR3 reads TGCGCCAGCAGCTTGGGGACAGGCCCAGGGGATGAGCAGTTCTTC. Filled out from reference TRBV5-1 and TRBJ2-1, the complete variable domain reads KAGVTQTPRYLIKTRGQQVTLSCSPISGHRSVSWYQQTPGQGLQFLFEYFSETQRNKGNFPGRFSGRQFSNSRSEMNVSTLELGDSALYLCASSLGTGPGDEQFFGPGTRLTVL.

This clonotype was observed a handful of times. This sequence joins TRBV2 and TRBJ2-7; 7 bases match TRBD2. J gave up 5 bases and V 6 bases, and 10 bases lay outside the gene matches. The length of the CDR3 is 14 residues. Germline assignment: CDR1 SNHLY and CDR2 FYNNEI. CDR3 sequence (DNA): TGTGCCAGCAGCCAGAGCGGGATGTTTGACGAGCAGTACTTC. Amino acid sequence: CASSQSGMFDEQYF.

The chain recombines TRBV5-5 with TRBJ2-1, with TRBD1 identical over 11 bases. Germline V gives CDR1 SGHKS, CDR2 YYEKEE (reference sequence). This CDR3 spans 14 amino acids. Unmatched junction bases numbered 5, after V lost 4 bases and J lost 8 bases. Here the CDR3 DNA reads TGTGCCAGCAGCCCGGGACAGGGGGGCGATGAGCAGTTCTTC. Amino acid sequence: CASSPGQGGDEQFF.

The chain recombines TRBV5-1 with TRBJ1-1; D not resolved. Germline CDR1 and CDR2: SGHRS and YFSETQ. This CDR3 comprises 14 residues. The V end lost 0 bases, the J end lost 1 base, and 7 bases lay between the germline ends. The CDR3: CASSLDSKNTEAFF. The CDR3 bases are TGCGCCAGCAGCTTGGACTCGAAGAACACTGAAGCTTTCTTT.

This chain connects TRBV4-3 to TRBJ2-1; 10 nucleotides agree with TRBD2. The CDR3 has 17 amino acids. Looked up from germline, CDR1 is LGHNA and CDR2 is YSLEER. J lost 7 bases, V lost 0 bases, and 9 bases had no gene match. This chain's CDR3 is CASSQDPSGSMGNEQFF. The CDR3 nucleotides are TGCGCCAGCAGCCAAGATCCTAGCGGGAGCATGGGGAATGAGCAGTTCTTC.

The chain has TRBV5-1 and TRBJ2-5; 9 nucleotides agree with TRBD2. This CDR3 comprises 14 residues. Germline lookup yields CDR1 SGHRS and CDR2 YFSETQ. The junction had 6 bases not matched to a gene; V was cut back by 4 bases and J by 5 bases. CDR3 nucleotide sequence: TGCGCCAGCAGCCCAGGAGCGGGAGGCGAGACCCAGTACTTC. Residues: CASSPGAGGETQYF. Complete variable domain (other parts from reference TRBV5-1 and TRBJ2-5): KAGVTQTPRYLIKTRGQQVTLSCSPISGHRSVSWYQQTPGQGLQFLFEYFSETQRNKGNFPGRFSGRQFSNSRSEMNVSTLELGDSALYLCASSPGAGGETQYFGPGTRLLVL.

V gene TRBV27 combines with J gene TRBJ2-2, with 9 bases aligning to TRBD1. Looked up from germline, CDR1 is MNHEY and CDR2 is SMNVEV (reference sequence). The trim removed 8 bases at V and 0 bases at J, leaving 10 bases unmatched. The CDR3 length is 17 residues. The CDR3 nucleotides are TGTGCCAGCGCCGGGGATGGGACAGGGCCGAACACCGGGGAGCTGTTTTTT. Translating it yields CASAGDGTGPNTGELFF.